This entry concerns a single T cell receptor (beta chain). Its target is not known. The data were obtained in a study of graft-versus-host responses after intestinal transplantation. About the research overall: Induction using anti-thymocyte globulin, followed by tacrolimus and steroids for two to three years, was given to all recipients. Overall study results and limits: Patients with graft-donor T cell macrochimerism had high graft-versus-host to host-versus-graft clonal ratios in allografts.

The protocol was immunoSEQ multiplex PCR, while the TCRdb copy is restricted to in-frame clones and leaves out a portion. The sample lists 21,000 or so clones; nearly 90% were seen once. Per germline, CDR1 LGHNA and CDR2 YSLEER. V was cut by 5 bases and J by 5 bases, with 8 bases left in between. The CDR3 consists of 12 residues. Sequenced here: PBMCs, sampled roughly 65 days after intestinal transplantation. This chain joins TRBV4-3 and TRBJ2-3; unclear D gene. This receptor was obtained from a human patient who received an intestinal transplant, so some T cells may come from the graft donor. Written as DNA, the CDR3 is TGCGCCAGCAGCGAAGGGTTAGATACGCAGTATTTT. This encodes CASSEGLDTQYF.